Below are 8 T cell receptor beta chains sequenced from a single sample in a study of identical twins. TCRdb used MiXCR to reprocess the 5' RACE reads, holding one entry per CDR3 protein. This sample has 220,000 or so distinct CDR3 sequences; around 6.6% occur once, and the top ten carry roughly 3.7%. These data were also reused for a study on yellow fever vaccine responses in identical twins.

The sample was memory (CD45RO+) T cells sorted from blood. Every receptor here comes from a woman aged 18-29 years in good health.

The chain couples TRBV12-3 or TRBV12-4 to TRBJ1-6; a weak D match, TRBD1 (5 bases). Trimming removed 10 bases from V and 7 bases from J, with 17 bases in between. The CDR3 runs to 14 residues. The CDR3 sequence: CAISGGVGNSPLHF. For the CDR3, the DNA is TGTGCCATCTCGGGGGGAGTGGGAAATTCACCCCTCCACTTT.

In this sample, this clonotype turned up a few times. This chain uses TRBV5-1 with TRBJ1-6, with D hard to call. The CDR3 loop spans 15 amino acids. V lost 0 bases to trimming and J lost 7 bases, with 11 bases between them. Germline V gene data show CDR1 as SGHRS and CDR2 as YFSETQ. The CDR3, as DNA: TGCGCCAGCAGCTTGGTTGAGTTACGAAATTCACCCCTCCACTTT. Translation gives CASSLVELRNSPLHF.

Of note for this clonotype: An end of the junction does not agree with germline; a read error may underlie this. The genes are TRBV12-3 or TRBV12-4 and TRBJ2-2, with TRBD2 matching 7 bases. This CDR3 has 18 residues. CDR3 residues: CASCLAPWAGVGTGELFF. In DNA form, the CDR3 reads TGTGCCAGCTGTTTGGCCCCCTGGGCGGGAGTCGGTACCGGGGAGCTGTTTTTT.

The V gene is TRBV18, the J gene TRBJ2-1; maybe TRBD1 (5 bases). Germline V lookup: CDR1 KGHSH, CDR2 LQKENI. This CDR3 is built from 13 residues. V was trimmed by 1 base and J by 7 bases, leaving 8 bases between them. Here the CDR3 DNA reads TGTGCCAGCTCACCACTTAGGGGAAATGAGCAGTTCTTC. Amino acid sequence: CASSPLRGNEQFF. The full variable domain, completed using reference TRBV18 and TRBJ2-1, is NAGVMQNPRHLVRRRGQEARLRCSPMKGHSHVYWYRQLPEEGLKFMVYLQKENIIDESGMPKERFSAEFPKEGPSILRIQQVVRGDSAAYFCASSPLRGNEQFFGPGTRLTVL.

The chain recombines TRBV6-1 with TRBJ1-1, with TRBD1 identical over 7 bases. This CDR3 contains 14 residues. V dropped 6 bases and J dropped 7; count of bases not matched to a gene: 11. Looked up from germline, CDR1 is MNHNS and CDR2 is SASEGT. The CDR3 nucleotides are TGTGCCAGCAGCACAGACAGGGTAGGGCTTGAAGCTTTCTTT. It specifies CASSTDRVGLEAFF.

The gene calls are TRBV7-9 and TRBJ1-5; no clear D gene. The CDR3 sequence is 12 residues long. Germline V gene data show CDR1 as SEHNR and CDR2 as FQNEAQ (reference sequence). V was trimmed by 4 bases and J by 7 bases, leaving 8 bases between them. CDR3: CASSSGWQPQHF. The CDR3 DNA reads as TGTGCCAGCAGCTCCGGGTGGCAGCCCCAGCATTTT.

This clonotype was recorded a few times. V and J are TRBV2 and TRBJ2-7, with D tentatively TRBD2 (8 bases). Germline CDR1 SNHLY, CDR2 FYNNEI. The CDR3 covers 17 residues. V was cut by 7 bases and J by 2 bases, with 24 bases left in between. The CDR3 sequence is CASTRREGALLTYEQYF. CDR3 sequence (DNA): TGTGCCAGCACCAGACGGGAGGGGGCCCTTCTAACCTACGAGCAGTACTTC.

V and J are TRBV7-2 and TRBJ1-1; unclear D gene. This CDR3 is built from 14 residues. Trimming stripped 5 bases from V and 5 bases from J, with 15 bases between. The V gene's germline CDR1 is SGHTA and CDR2 FQGNSA. CDR3 DNA: TGTGCCAGCAGCACGTCTCGGGGAAGGACTGAAGCTTTCTTT. Translating it yields CASSTSRGRTEAFF.